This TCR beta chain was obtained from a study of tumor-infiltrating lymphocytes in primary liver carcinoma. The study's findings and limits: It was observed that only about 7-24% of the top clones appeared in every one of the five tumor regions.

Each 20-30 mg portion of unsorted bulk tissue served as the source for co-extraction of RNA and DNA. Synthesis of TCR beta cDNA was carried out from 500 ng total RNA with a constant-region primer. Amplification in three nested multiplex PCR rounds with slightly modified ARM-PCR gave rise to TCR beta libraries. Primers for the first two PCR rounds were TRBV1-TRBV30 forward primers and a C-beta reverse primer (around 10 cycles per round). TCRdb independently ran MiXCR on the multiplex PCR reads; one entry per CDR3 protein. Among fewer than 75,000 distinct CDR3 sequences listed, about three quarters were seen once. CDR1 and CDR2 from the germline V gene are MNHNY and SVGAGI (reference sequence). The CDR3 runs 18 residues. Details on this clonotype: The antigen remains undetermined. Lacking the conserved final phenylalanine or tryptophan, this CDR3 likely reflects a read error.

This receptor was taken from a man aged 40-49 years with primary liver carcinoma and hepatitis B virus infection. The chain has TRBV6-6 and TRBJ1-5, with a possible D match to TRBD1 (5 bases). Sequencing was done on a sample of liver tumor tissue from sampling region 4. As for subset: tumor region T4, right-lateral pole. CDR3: CASNQFPGVGDSNQPQHS. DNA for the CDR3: TGTGCCAGCAACCAATTCCCGGGGGTTGGTGATAGCAATCAGCCTCAGCATTCT.